The text below deals with one T cell receptor (beta chain). Generated by immunoSEQ multiplex PCR, the TCRdb table keeps only in-frame clones and is missing some. The sample has about 35,000 clones; about 86% are singletons. The CDR3 length is 15 residues. CDR1 is ENHRY, CDR2 SYGVKD, per germline. V lost 0 bases to trimming and J lost 8 bases, with 11 bases between them. The entry originates in a study of T cell responses to AZD1222 COVID-19 vaccine. V gene TRBV10-3 combines with J gene TRBJ1-6; maybe TRBD1 (5 bases). The source was peripheral blood, collected on day 0 of AZD1222 vaccination. The sequence came from an adult in good health. CDR3 sequence (DNA): TGTGCCATCAGTGAGTCGAAGGGCAGGGATTCACCCCTCCACTTT. Its protein is CAISESKGRDSPLHF.